These 32 T cell receptor beta chains came from one sample sequenced in a study of blood T cell repertoires in COVID-19 (dated by TCRdb to about 2020). The receptor library was made with the immunoSEQ multiplex PCR assay. TCRdb took over this immuneACCESS table, retaining in-frame rearrangements with V and J assigned. Such tables are incomplete; in checked studies, under half of the missing clones stem from an unresolved V gene, and the remainder is unexplained. Recorded for this sample are approximately 110,000 clones; approximately 84% of them occurred a single time. The ten top clones hold less than 2% of the sample. The sequencing input was peripheral blood. The origin of the receptors is a man in his fifties or sixties with acute or convalescent COVID-19.

The chain employs TRBV2 and TRBJ2-3, with D unresolved. The germline V gene encodes CDR1 SNHLY and CDR2 FYNNEI. V was clipped by 6 bases and J by 8 bases, with 9 bases between them. This CDR3 is built from 11 residues. CDR3 protein: CASRSSGTQYF. The CDR3 region has the DNA TGTGCCAGCAGAAGCTCGGGTACGCAGTATTTT.

J is TRBJ1-2 and V is TRBV4-1, with 8 bases aligning to TRBD1. CDR3 length equals 15 residues. J gave up 5 bases and V 1 base, and 6 bases lay outside the gene matches. CDR1 and CDR2 from the germline V gene are MGHRA and YSYEKL. This CDR3 is CASSQGPDRAYGYTF. The DNA for the CDR3 is TGCGCCAGCAGCCAAGGCCCGGACAGGGCGTATGGCTACACCTTC.

This clone was counted ten times or more. The V call is TRBV18, the J call TRBJ1-3; D is unresolved. The V gene lost 4 bases and the J gene lost 7 bases, with 17 bases spanning the gap. This CDR3 region has 15 residues. CDR1 is KGHSH, CDR2 LQKENI, per germline. CDR3 loop: CASSQTQSWRNTIYF. CDR3 bases: TGTGCCAGCTCACAAACACAGTCCTGGAGGAACACCATATATTTT.

This rearrangement joins TRBV28 to TRBJ1-2; 8 nucleotides align to TRBD1. V lost 7 bases, J lost 7 bases, and 5 bases stayed unmatched. The CDR3 runs 12 residues. Germline V gives CDR1 MDHEN, CDR2 SYDVKM. The CDR3 loop is CASKDRGGGYTF. The CDR3 bases are TGTGCCAGCAAAGACAGGGGAGGTGGCTACACCTTC.

The chain links TRBV28 to TRBJ2-7; D is perhaps TRBD1 (6 bases). The CDR3 is 15 amino acids. Germline CDR1 is MDHEN and CDR2 is SYDVKM. V lost 6 bases to trimming and J lost 6 bases, with 21 bases between them. The CDR3 is CASSPRTVPSREQYV. The DNA of the CDR3 is TGTGCCAGCAGCCCGAGGACAGTACCCTCCCGCGAGCAGTACGTC.

CDR3 region: CASSPTATVTYNSPLHF. As DNA, the CDR3 is TGTGCCAGCAGTCCAACTGCGACAGTAACCTATAATTCACCCCTCCACTTT. The chain has TRBV28 and TRBJ1-6; possibly TRBD1 for D (5 bases). V was trimmed by 5 bases and J by 2 bases, leaving 16 bases between them. Germline-derived CDR1 and CDR2 are MDHEN and SYDVKM. The CDR3 extends over 17 amino acids.

The chain is built from TRBV6-5 and TRBJ1-2; a weak D match, TRBD1 (5 bases). Germline V gene sequence: CDR1 MNHEY, CDR2 SVGAGI. The CDR3 runs 12 residues. Trimming removed 2 bases from V and 8 bases from J, with 9 bases in between. The CDR3 sequence is CASSYAGQGYTF. The CDR3, as DNA: TGTGCCAGCAGTTACGCAGGGCAGGGCTACACCTTC.

The chain has TRBV5-4 and TRBJ1-2; D is perhaps TRBD1 (5 bases). Trimming stripped 4 bases from V and 4 bases from J, with 11 bases between. CDR3 size: 13 residues. The germline gives CDR1 SGHNT, CDR2 YYREEE (reference sequence). As DNA, the CDR3 is TGTGCCAGCAGCCGCGCAGGGTCCTATGGCTACACCTTC. Its protein is CASSRAGSYGYTF.

This clone was found many times. The rearrangement joins TRBV5-1 to TRBJ2-1; 7 nucleotides line up with TRBD1. The CDR3 spans 14 residues. Germline V gene sequence: CDR1 SGHRS, CDR2 YFSETQ. The V gene end was trimmed by 1 base and the J gene end by 9 bases; junction bases not matched to a gene: 7. CDR3 amino acids: CASSLRQGLREQFF. In nucleotides, the CDR3 is TGCGCCAGCAGCTTGAGACAGGGCCTGCGTGAGCAGTTCTTC.

The rearrangement uses TRBV14 and TRBJ1-1, with 8 bases aligning to TRBD1. V gave up 5 bases and J gave up 5 bases; unmatched junction bases: 7. CDR1 SGHDN and CDR2 FVKESK come from the germline V gene. This CDR3 is built from 14 residues. CDR3 bases: TGTGCCAGCAGCTTGAACAGGGGGAATACTGAAGCTTTCTTT. It codes for CASSLNRGNTEAFF.

J is TRBJ1-5 and V is TRBV5-8; D might be TRBD1 (5 bases). The CDR3 consists of 15 residues. Trimming pared 0 bases from V and 7 bases from J, leaving 14 bases between. Germline V CDR1 and CDR2: SGHTS, YDEGEE. The CDR3 bases are TGTGCCAGCAGCTTGGGACGCGGGACGGGGCAGCCCCAGCATTTT. Encoded protein: CASSLGRGTGQPQHF.

The chain is built from TRBV18 and TRBJ1-1; D is ambiguous. Trimming shortened V by 0 bases and J by 1 base, and 9 bases separated the two germline ends. Germline CDR1 reads KGHSH; CDR2 reads LQKENI. This CDR3 comprises 15 residues. The CDR3 here is CASSPPKGGNTEAFF. The CDR3 nucleotides are TGTGCCAGCTCACCACCGAAGGGAGGGAACACTGAAGCTTTCTTT. The whole variable domain, remainder taken from reference TRBV18 and TRBJ1-1, is NAGVMQNPRHLVRRRGQEARLRCSPMKGHSHVYWYRQLPEEGLKFMVYLQKENIIDESGMPKERFSAEFPKEGPSILRIQQVVRGDSAAYFCASSPPKGGNTEAFFGQGTRLTVV.

V is TRBV7-2 and J is TRBJ1-2; D is uncertain. Trimming took 3 bases from V and 5 from J, leaving 13 bases between them. This CDR3 has 14 amino acids. Germline V gives CDR1 SGHTA, CDR2 FQGNSA. The CDR3 bases are TGTGCCAGCAGCTTGAGTGAGTGGGCATATGGCTACACCTTC. It yields the protein CASSLSEWAYGYTF.

The chain uses TRBV7-2 and TRBJ2-7, with TRBD1 matching 8 bases. CDR1 SGHTA and CDR2 FQGNSA come from the germline V gene. CDR3 length equals 15 residues. V lost 4 bases to trimming and J lost 0 bases; unmatched junction nucleotides: 5. CDR3 sequence reads: CASSSGGSRSYEQYF. The CDR3 DNA is TGTGCCAGCAGCTCAGGGGGCTCCCGCTCCTACGAGCAGTACTTC.

A single count supports this clone. The J gene is TRBJ1-1, the V gene TRBV7-3, with D tentatively TRBD1 (6 bases). The germline V gene has CDR1 SGHTA and CDR2 FQGTGA. The ends were cut back, 5 bases at V and 2 bases at J, with 12 bases in the middle. The CDR3 spans 14 residues. CDR3 in amino acids: CASSVGQLNTEAFF. The CDR3 coding sequence is TGTGCCAGCAGCGTCGGACAGCTCAACACTGAAGCTTTCTTT.

The chain is built from TRBV12-3 or TRBV12-4 and TRBJ2-7, with D perhaps TRBD1 (6 bases). The CDR3 loop spans 13 amino acids. V shed 5 bases and J shed 3 bases, with 11 bases lying between them. This CDR3 reads CASSLGQNYEQYF. Written as DNA, the CDR3 is TGTGCCAGCAGTCTTGGACAGAACTACGAGCAGTACTTC.

This chain uses TRBV5-1 with TRBJ1-1; TRBD1 might be the D (6 bases). The CDR3 totals 16 residues. Germline V gives CDR1 SGHRS, CDR2 YFSETQ. The V and J ends lost 3 bases and 2 bases respectively, with 17 bases between them. CDR3 loop: CASSSDDTGFNTEAFF. CDR3 in DNA: TGCGCCAGCAGCTCGGACGACACAGGGTTTAACACTGAAGCTTTCTTT.

The V and J genes are TRBV27 and TRBJ1-5, with D possibly matching TRBD1 (6 bases). The germline V gene encodes CDR1 MNHEY and CDR2 SMNVEV (reference sequence). The CDR3 consists of 14 residues. Trimming cost V 3 bases and J 3 bases, with 9 bases left between them. The CDR3: CASSFTGTNQPQHF. The DNA of the CDR3 is TGTGCCAGCAGTTTTACAGGGACCAATCAGCCCCAGCATTTT.

This clone was detected once. V usage is TRBV11-2 and J usage is TRBJ1-2, with D perhaps matching TRBD1 (5 bases). V lost 1 base and J 3 bases, leaving 6 bases between the germline ends. The germline gives CDR1 SGHAT, CDR2 FQNNGV. The length of the CDR3 is 13 residues. This chain's CDR3 is CASSLGRDYGYTF. For the CDR3, the DNA is TGTGCCAGCAGCTTAGGCAGGGACTATGGCTACACCTTC.

This chain connects TRBV11-1 to TRBJ1-1; D remains ambiguous. CDR3 length equals 11 residues. Germline CDR1 reads SGHAT; CDR2 reads FQDESV (reference sequence). V was cut by 5 bases and J by 1 base, with 2 bases left in between. CDR3 amino acids: CASSRNTEAFF. CDR3 nucleotide sequence: TGTGCCAGCAGCCGGAACACTGAAGCTTTCTTT. Drawing the rest from reference TRBV11-1 and TRBJ1-1, the complete variable domain is EAEVAQSPRYKITEKSQAVAFWCDPISGHATLYWYRQILGQGPELLVQFQDESVVDDSQLPKDRFSAERLKGVDSTLKIQPAELGDSAMYLCASSRNTEAFFGQGTRLTVV.

Details on this clone: This specimen includes other DNA sequences encoding the same CDR3. The chain uses TRBV6-5 and TRBJ1-2; 8 bases map to TRBD1. The CDR3 consists of 13 residues. The V and J ends lost 6 bases and 3 bases, in that order; junction bases with no gene match: 3. Germline CDR1 MNHEY, CDR2 SVGAGI. DNA of the CDR3: TGTGCCAGCAGCCTGACAGGGGACTATGGCTACACCTTC. Residues: CASSLTGDYGYTF.

V usage is TRBV3-1 (or the pseudogene TRBV3-2) and J usage is TRBJ1-3; TRBD1 agrees at 9 bases. The CDR3 covers 19 residues. V trimming: 4 bases; J trimming: 0 bases; junction bases outside the gene matches: 13. CDR1 and CDR2 from the germline V gene are LGHDT and YNNKEL (reference sequence). The CDR3 DNA reads TGTGCCAGCAGCCGATTTTTCTTAGGGACAGGGAGCTCTGGAAACACCATATATTTT. It codes for CASSRFFLGTGSSGNTIYF.

The rearrangement joins TRBV12-3 or TRBV12-4 to TRBJ1-2, with 9 bases aligning to TRBD1. The CDR3 runs 12 residues. The V and J ends lost 5 bases and 8 bases, in that order; junction bases with no gene match: 3. The CDR3 DNA sequence: TGTGCCAGCAGTCCCACAGGGGGCGGCTACACCTTC. It specifies CASSPTGGGYTF.

This chain links TRBV3-1 (or the pseudogene TRBV3-2) with TRBJ1-2, with 8 bases identical to TRBD1. This CDR3 is 15 amino acids long. The germline V gene encodes CDR1 LGHDT and CDR2 YNNKEL (reference sequence). V shed 5 bases and J 0 bases; nucleotides not matched to a gene: 5. The CDR3 here is CASSFQTGANYGYTF. The CDR3 DNA reads TGTGCCAGCAGCTTCCAGACAGGGGCTAACTATGGCTACACCTTC.

This chain uses TRBV12-3 or TRBV12-4 with TRBJ2-1; 7 bases agree with TRBD1. V was clipped by 6 bases and J by 8 bases; unmatched bases: 4. The CDR3 sequence is 12 residues long. The CDR3 spells CASRGQQHEQFF. The CDR3 bases are TGTGCCAGCAGGGGACAGCAACATGAGCAGTTCTTC.

The chain joins TRBV25-1 to TRBJ1-1, with 9 bases matching TRBD1. Per germline, CDR1 MGHDK and CDR2 SYGVNS. Germline trimming cut 8 bases from V and 5 bases from J; bases unmatched to any gene: 3. The CDR3 consists of 12 residues. The CDR3 here is CASQTGGTEAFF. CDR3 nucleotide sequence: TGTGCCAGCCAGACAGGGGGGACTGAAGCTTTCTTT.

The chain is built from TRBV19 and TRBJ1-6; D is undetermined. V gave up 5 bases and J gave up 0 bases, with 11 bases separating them. CDR1 is LNHDA, CDR2 SQIVND, per germline (reference sequence). The CDR3 is 16 amino acids. CDR3 amino acids: CASSSPGPSYNSPLHF. The CDR3 bases are TGTGCCAGTAGTTCACCTGGGCCCTCCTATAATTCACCCCTCCACTTT. Complete variable domain (other parts from reference TRBV19 and TRBJ1-6): DGGITQSPKYLFRKEGQNVTLSCEQNLNHDAMYWYRQDPGQGLRLIYYSQIVNDFQKGDIAEGYSVSREKKESFPLTVTSAQKNPTAFYLCASSSPGPSYNSPLHFGNGTRLTVT.

This chain links TRBV28 with TRBJ1-5; D might be TRBD1 (6 bases). The length of the CDR3 is 16 residues. V was cut by 5 bases and J by 3 bases, with 17 bases left in between. Germline values: CDR1 MDHEN, CDR2 SYDVKM. The DNA of the CDR3 is TGTGCCAGCAGTCTCACAGCTGACAGGTTCAATCAGCCCCAGCATTTT. This gives the protein CASSLTADRFNQPQHF. The variable domain in full, with the rest retrieved from reference TRBV28 and TRBJ1-5, is DVKVTQSSRYLVKRTGEKVFLECVQDMDHENMFWYRQDPGLGLRLIYFSYDVKMKEKGDIPEGYSVSREKKERFSLILESASTNQTSMYLCASSLTADRFNQPQHFGDGTRLSIL.

This clone has a handful of counts. The V gene is TRBV5-1, the J gene TRBJ1-2; tentatively, D is TRBD1 (5 bases). CDR1 is SGHRS and CDR2 is YFSETQ in the germline V gene. V shed 9 bases and J shed 1 base, with 10 bases lying between them. The CDR3 has 12 residues. CDR3: CATRQFNYGYTF. As DNA, the CDR3 is TGCGCCACCCGACAGTTTAACTATGGCTACACCTTC.

The genes are TRBV19 and TRBJ1-5; D might be TRBD1 (6 bases). The length of the CDR3 is 15 residues. CDR1 and CDR2 (germline): LNHDA, SQIVND (reference sequence). V lost 3 bases and J lost 5, with 14 bases in between. CDR3 amino acids: CASSILTGGYQPQHF. DNA for the CDR3: TGTGCCAGTAGTATCTTGACAGGTGGATATCAGCCCCAGCATTTT.

This chain joins TRBV24-1 and TRBJ2-3; 8 bases map to TRBD2. V lost 0 bases, J lost 4 bases, and 14 bases stayed unmatched. This CDR3 spans 19 amino acids. Per the germline V gene, CDR1 is KGHDR and CDR2 is SFDVKD. The CDR3 loop reads CATSDLDTGAGEVADTQYF. The CDR3 DNA reads as TGTGCCACCAGTGATTTGGATACAGGAGCGGGGGAGGTCGCAGATACGCAGTATTTT.

This chain links TRBV18 with TRBJ1-5; 8 bases map to TRBD1. V dropped 3 bases and J dropped 0; count of bases not matched to a gene: 4. Germline CDR1 KGHSH, CDR2 LQKENI. The CDR3 runs 16 residues. In DNA form, the CDR3 reads TGTGCCAGCTCACCGTCCGGACAGGGTAGCAATCAGCCCCAGCATTTT. As protein: CASSPSGQGSNQPQHF.